This T cell receptor beta chain was documented in a study of cytomegalovirus exposure and HLA in healthy donors. The donors belonged to the approximately 110-subject validation cohort, separate from the roughly 670-subject first cohort. The CDR3 extends over 15 amino acids. V was clipped by 6 bases and J by 8 bases; unmatched bases: 8. Germline-derived CDR1 and CDR2 are MDHEN and SYDVKM. Produced via immunoSEQ multiplex PCR; TCRdb's table is partial and in-frame only. The sample contains over 150,000 clones, 86% of which appear only once. V is TRBV28 and J is TRBJ2-1; 12 nucleotides align to TRBD2. Sequenced material: PBMCs. This sequence originates from a man aged 18 to 29 in good health and CMV-seropositive. CDR3: CASSPTSGGFHEQFF. CDR3 in DNA: TGTGCCAGCAGCCCAACTAGCGGGGGGTTCCATGAGCAGTTCTTC.